What follows are 18 T cell receptor beta chains derived from one specimen sequenced in a study of chemoradiotherapy in HPV16-positive cancers. Clones were read by immunoSEQ multiplex PCR, and TCRdb kept only the in-frame ones, dropping some. The sample carries around 68,000 clones, almost 90% recorded once. Sequenced material: blood, taken from a patient who underwent chemoradiotherapy. The receptors were gathered from a human donor with HPV-associated anogenital cancer.

CDR3: CARSFLPESTGGHQPQHF. The CDR3 nucleotides are TGTGCCAGAAGCTTCCTACCCGAATCGACAGGGGGCCATCAGCCCCAGCATTTT. V and J are TRBV7-5 and TRBJ1-5; the table's D call TRBD1 went unverified against the DNA. TRBV7-5 is marked as a pseudogene. The length of the CDR3 is 18 residues.

The rearrangement uses TRBV7-9 and TRBJ2-1; possible D gene TRBD1, 5 bases. The CDR3 has 13 amino acids. The V gene's germline CDR1 is SEHNR and CDR2 FQNEAQ (reference sequence). The germline V and J ends were trimmed by 7 bases and 6 bases, with 13 bases remaining between them. As DNA, the CDR3 is TGTGCCAGCACTTCCCGTAGGGGCAATGAGCAGTTCTTC. Its translation is CASTSRRGNEQFF.

The gene calls are TRBV27 and TRBJ2-5, with a possible D match to TRBD1 (5 bases). The end of the DNA fits TRBJ2-7 better, so the J call may be wrong. This CDR3 is built from 14 residues. Germline CDR1 is MNHEY and CDR2 is SMNVEV (reference sequence). This chain's CDR3 is CASRPHMGPYEQYF. CDR3 sequence (DNA): TGTGCCAGCAGGCCCCACATGGGGCCCTACGAGCAGTACTTC.

This sequence joins TRBV5-4 and TRBJ1-1; TRBD1 matches at 9 bases. The CDR3 has 15 amino acids. V trimming: 0 bases; J trimming: 6 bases; junction bases outside the gene matches: 6. In germline, CDR1 is SGHNT, CDR2 YYREEE (reference sequence). This CDR3 is CASSLGGDRDAEAFF. For the CDR3, the DNA is TGTGCCAGCAGCTTGGGGGGGGACAGGGATGCTGAAGCTTTCTTT. The whole variable domain, filled in from reference TRBV5-4 and TRBJ1-1, reads ETGVTQSPTHLIKTRGQQVTLRCSSQSGHNTVSWYQQALGQGPQFIFQYYREEENGRGNFPPRFSGLQFPNYSSELNVNALELDDSALYLCASSLGGDRDAEAFFGQGTRLTVV.

In the case of this clone: The same CDR3 can be traced to other DNA sequences in this sample. The chain recombines TRBV6-5 with TRBJ2-7; D unclear. Trimming pared 2 bases from V and 4 bases from J, leaving 6 bases between. The germline CDR1 and CDR2 sequences are MNHEY and SVGAGI. The CDR3 has 12 amino acids. The CDR3 nucleotides are TGTGCCAGCAGTTACGGCCCTTACGAGCAGTACTTC. Its protein product is CASSYGPYEQYF.

The chain uses TRBV27 and TRBJ1-5; a weak D match, TRBD1 (5 bases). CDR1 MNHEY and CDR2 SMNVEV come from the germline V gene (reference sequence). The CDR3 totals 16 residues. Trimming took off 1 base at V and 1 base at J, with 11 bases between the two ends. The CDR3 reads CASSLFGGTSNQPQHF. In DNA form, the CDR3 reads TGTGCCAGCAGTTTATTCGGGGGAACCAGCAATCAGCCCCAGCATTTT.

This chain links TRBV10-3 with TRBJ2-2, with 7 bases fitting TRBD1. CDR1 ENHRY and CDR2 SYGVKD come from the germline V gene. This CDR3 is 13 amino acids long. In DNA, the CDR3 is TGTGTCACCGGGACAGCTAACACCGGGGAGCTGTTTTTT. Its protein is CVTGTANTGELFF.

The chain recombines TRBV5-1 with TRBJ1-1; weak D call: TRBD1 (5 bases). CDR1 is SGHRS and CDR2 is YFSETQ in the germline V gene. V lost 1 base to trimming and J lost 4 bases, with 11 bases between them. This CDR3 region has 14 residues. Here the CDR3 DNA reads TGCGCCAGCAGCTTGCAGGGTCTCTCCACTGAAGCTTTCTTT. Amino acid sequence: CASSLQGLSTEAFF.

The chain recombines TRBV19 with TRBJ1-1, with 8 nucleotides matching TRBD1. CDR3 length equals 15 residues. CDR1 and CDR2 from the germline V gene are LNHDA and SQIVND (reference sequence). The junction had 2 bases not matched to a gene; V was cut back by 0 bases and J by 2 bases. CDR3 loop: CASSIDDRGNTEAFF. The CDR3 coding sequence is TGTGCCAGTAGTATAGACGACAGGGGAAACACTGAAGCTTTCTTT. Based on the CDR3 plus reference TRBV19 and TRBJ1-1, the full variable domain is DGGITQSPKYLFRKEGQNVTLSCEQNLNHDAMYWYRQDPGQGLRLIYYSQIVNDFQKGDIAEGYSVSREKKESFPLTVTSAQKNPTAFYLCASSIDDRGNTEAFFGQGTRLTVV.

The chain is built from TRBV27 and TRBJ2-7, with 10 bases aligning to TRBD2. This CDR3 has 14 residues. In germline, CDR1 is MNHEY, CDR2 SMNVEV (reference sequence). V shed 7 bases, J shed 4 bases, and the junction held 7 bases outside the gene matches. In nucleotides, the CDR3 is TGTGCCAGCACTCCACTAGCGGGAACATACGAGCAGTACTTC. It yields the protein CASTPLAGTYEQYF.

The rearrangement uses TRBV5-1 and TRBJ2-5, with 8 bases that match TRBD2. Looked up from germline, CDR1 is SGHRS and CDR2 is YFSETQ. V lost 7 bases, J lost 5 bases, and 13 bases stayed unmatched. The CDR3 runs to 15 residues. In DNA, the CDR3 is TGCGCCAGCTACCGGGGGGGCCCCCTCTCTGAGACCCAGTACTTC. Protein product: CASYRGGPLSETQYF. Supplemented by reference TRBV5-1 and TRBJ2-5, the full variable domain reads KAGVTQTPRYLIKTRGQQVTLSCSPISGHRSVSWYQQTPGQGLQFLFEYFSETQRNKGNFPGRFSGRQFSNSRSEMNVSTLELGDSALYLCASYRGGPLSETQYFGPGTRLLVL.

The V and J genes are TRBV9 and TRBJ2-3; 10 bases are a match to TRBD2. Germline values: CDR1 SGDLS, CDR2 YYNGEE. V was clipped by 0 bases and J by 2 bases; unmatched bases: 3. The CDR3 length is 16 residues. DNA of the CDR3: TGTGCCAGCAGCGTAGAACTAGCGGGAAACACAGATACGCAGTATTTT. It translates to CASSVELAGNTDTQYF.

The count of this clone is one. The chain recombines TRBV18 with TRBJ1-3, with 7 positions matching TRBD1. The germline V gene encodes CDR1 KGHSH and CDR2 LQKENI. The CDR3 spans 15 residues. V lost 3 bases and J lost 3; bases outside the gene matches: 5. The CDR3 DNA follows: TGTGCCAGCTCACCCTTAACAGGGGTTGGAAACACCATATATTTT. Amino acids: CASSPLTGVGNTIYF.

The chain carries TRBV5-5 and TRBJ1-2; D gene ambiguous. Looked up from germline, CDR1 is SGHKS and CDR2 is YYEKEE (reference sequence). The CDR3 extends over 14 amino acids. V was shortened by 3 bases and J by 4 bases, with 13 bases between the two germline ends. In nucleotides, the CDR3 is TGTGCCAGCAGCTCTATACTAGGAACCTATGGCTACACCTTC. It codes for CASSSILGTYGYTF.

The V and J genes are TRBV20-1 and TRBJ2-1; TRBD1 agrees at 7 bases. Germline V lookup: CDR1 DFQATT, CDR2 SNEGSKA (reference sequence). CDR3 length: 11 residues. Unmatched junction bases numbered 4, after V lost 6 bases and J lost 8 bases. CDR3 sequence: CSATDRDEQFF. CDR3 nucleotides: TGCAGTGCGACTGACAGGGATGAGCAGTTCTTC.

The rearrangement joins TRBV19 to TRBJ2-7, with TRBD1 matching 8 bases. In germline, CDR1 is LNHDA, CDR2 SQIVND (reference sequence). V lost 9 bases to trimming and J lost 0 bases; unmatched junction nucleotides: 4. This CDR3 contains 13 residues. The CDR3 DNA sequence: TGTGCCAGCGGGACAGGCGACTCCTACGAGCAGTACTTC. It yields the protein CASGTGDSYEQYF. Full variable domain (remainder filled in from reference TRBV19 and TRBJ2-7): DGGITQSPKYLFRKEGQNVTLSCEQNLNHDAMYWYRQDPGQGLRLIYYSQIVNDFQKGDIAEGYSVSREKKESFPLTVTSAQKNPTAFYLCASGTGDSYEQYFGPGTRLTVT.

This clone was seen a handful of times. This chain connects TRBV29-1 to TRBJ2-7, with D possibly matching TRBD2 (6 bases). V lost 0 bases and J 7 bases, leaving 22 bases between the germline ends. This CDR3 has 16 residues. Germline assignment: CDR1 SQVTM and CDR2 ANQGSEA. In DNA, the CDR3 is TGCAGCGTTGAAGACCCGGGCCGGGGACCCGCGGGGGAGCAGTACTTC. Its translation: CSVEDPGRGPAGEQYF.

The table lists this clone with a count of one. V usage is TRBV28 and J usage is TRBJ1-1; D not resolved. Germline CDR1 and CDR2: MDHEN and SYDVKM. V was trimmed by 10 bases and J by 4 bases, leaving 13 bases between them. CDR3 size: 12 residues. DNA of the CDR3: TGTGCCACCGGCGTAAAAGGCACTGAAGCTTTCTTT. Residues: CATGVKGTEAFF. Looking up the rest from reference TRBV28 and TRBJ1-1 gives the full variable domain: DVKVTQSSRYLVKRTGEKVFLECVQDMDHENMFWYRQDPGLGLRLIYFSYDVKMKEKGDIPEGYSVSREKKERFSLILESASTNQTSMYLCATGVKGTEAFFGQGTRLTVV.